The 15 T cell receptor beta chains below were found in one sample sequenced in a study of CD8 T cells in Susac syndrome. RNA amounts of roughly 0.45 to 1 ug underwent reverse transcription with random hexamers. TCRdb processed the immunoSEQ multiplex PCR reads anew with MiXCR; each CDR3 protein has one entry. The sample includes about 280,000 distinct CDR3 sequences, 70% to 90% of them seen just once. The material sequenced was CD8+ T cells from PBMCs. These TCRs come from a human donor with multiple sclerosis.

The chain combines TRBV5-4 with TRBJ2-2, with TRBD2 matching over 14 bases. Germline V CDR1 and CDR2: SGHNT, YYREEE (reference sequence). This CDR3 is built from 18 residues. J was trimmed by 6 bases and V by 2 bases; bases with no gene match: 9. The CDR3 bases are TGTGCCAGCAGCTTCTGGGGACGACTAGCGGGAGGGCCCGGGGAGCTGTTTTTT. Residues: CASSFWGRLAGGPGELFF.

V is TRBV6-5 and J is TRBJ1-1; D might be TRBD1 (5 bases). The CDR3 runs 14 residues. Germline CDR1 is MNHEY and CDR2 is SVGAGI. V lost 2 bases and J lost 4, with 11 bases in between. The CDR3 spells CASSYVQGGTEAFF. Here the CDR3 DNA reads TGTGCCAGCAGTTACGTCCAGGGTGGCACTGAAGCTTTCTTT.

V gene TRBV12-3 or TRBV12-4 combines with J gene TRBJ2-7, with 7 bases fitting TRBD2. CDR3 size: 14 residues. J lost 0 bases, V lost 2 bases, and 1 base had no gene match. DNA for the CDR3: TGTGCCAGCAGTTTAAGCGGGGTCTCCTACGAGCAGTACTTC. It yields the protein CASSLSGVSYEQYF.

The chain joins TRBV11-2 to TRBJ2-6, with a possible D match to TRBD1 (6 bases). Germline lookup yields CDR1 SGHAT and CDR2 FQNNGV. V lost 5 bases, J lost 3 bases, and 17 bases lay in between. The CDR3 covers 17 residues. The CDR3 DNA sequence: TGTGCCAGCAGCCCACCCCTCATCAGGGGTGGGGCCAACGTCCTGACTTTC. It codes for CASSPPLIRGGANVLTF.

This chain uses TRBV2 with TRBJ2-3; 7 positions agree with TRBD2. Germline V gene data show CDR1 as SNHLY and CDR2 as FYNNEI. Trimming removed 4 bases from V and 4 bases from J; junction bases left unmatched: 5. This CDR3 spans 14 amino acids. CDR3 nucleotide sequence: TGTGCCAGCAGTGGGTGGGCGGGGGCAGATACGCAGTATTTT. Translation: CASSGWAGADTQYF.

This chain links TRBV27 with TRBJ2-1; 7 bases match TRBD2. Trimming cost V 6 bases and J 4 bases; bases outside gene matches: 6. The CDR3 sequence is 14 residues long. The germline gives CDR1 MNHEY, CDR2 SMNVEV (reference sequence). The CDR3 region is CASSTLAEYNEQFF. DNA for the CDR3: TGTGCCAGCAGCACGCTAGCGGAGTACAATGAGCAGTTCTTC.

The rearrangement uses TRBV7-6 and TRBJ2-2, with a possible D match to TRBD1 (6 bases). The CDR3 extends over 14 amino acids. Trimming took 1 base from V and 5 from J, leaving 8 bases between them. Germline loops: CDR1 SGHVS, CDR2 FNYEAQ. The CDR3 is CASSLGGPTGELFF. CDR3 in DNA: TGTGCCAGCAGCTTAGGGGGGCCAACCGGGGAGCTGTTTTTT.

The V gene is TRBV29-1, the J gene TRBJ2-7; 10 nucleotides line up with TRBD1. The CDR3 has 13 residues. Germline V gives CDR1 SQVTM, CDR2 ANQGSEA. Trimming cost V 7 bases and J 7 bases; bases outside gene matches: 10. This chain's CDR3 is CSARPGQGREQYF. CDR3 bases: TGCAGCGCTAGACCGGGACAGGGGCGTGAGCAGTACTTC.

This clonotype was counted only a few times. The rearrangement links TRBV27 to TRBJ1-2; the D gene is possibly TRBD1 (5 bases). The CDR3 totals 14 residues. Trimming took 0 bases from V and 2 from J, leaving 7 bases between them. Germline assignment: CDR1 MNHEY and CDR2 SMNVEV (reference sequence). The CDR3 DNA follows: TGTGCCAGCAGTTTATCGGGGGGGAACTATGGCTACACCTTC. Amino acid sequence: CASSLSGGNYGYTF.

The CDR3 loop is CASSPPSRERKETQYF. The CDR3 DNA follows: TGTGCCAGCAGCCCGCCGTCTAGGGAGAGGAAGGAGACCCAGTACTTC. This chain uses TRBV7-9 with TRBJ2-5; maybe TRBD2 (5 bases). The CDR3 covers 16 residues. The V end lost 5 bases, the J end lost 5 bases, and 21 bases lay between the germline ends. CDR1 is SEHNR and CDR2 is FQNEAQ in the germline V gene (reference sequence).

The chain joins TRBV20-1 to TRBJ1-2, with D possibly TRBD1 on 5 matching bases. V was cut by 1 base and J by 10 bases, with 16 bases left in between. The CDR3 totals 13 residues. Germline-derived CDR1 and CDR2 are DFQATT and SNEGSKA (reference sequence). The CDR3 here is CSARGWGEDTYTF. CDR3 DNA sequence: TGCAGTGCTAGAGGATGGGGGGAGGACACCTACACCTTC.

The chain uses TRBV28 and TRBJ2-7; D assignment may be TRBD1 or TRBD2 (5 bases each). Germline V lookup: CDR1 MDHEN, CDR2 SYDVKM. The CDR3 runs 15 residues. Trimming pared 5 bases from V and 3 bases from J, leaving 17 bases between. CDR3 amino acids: CASSLLRTGLYEQYF. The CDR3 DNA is TGTGCCAGCAGTCTCCTACGAACGGGGCTCTACGAGCAGTACTTC. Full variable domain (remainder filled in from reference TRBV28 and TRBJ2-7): DVKVTQSSRYLVKRTGEKVFLECVQDMDHENMFWYRQDPGLGLRLIYFSYDVKMKEKGDIPEGYSVSREKKERFSLILESASTNQTSMYLCASSLLRTGLYEQYFGPGTRLTVT.

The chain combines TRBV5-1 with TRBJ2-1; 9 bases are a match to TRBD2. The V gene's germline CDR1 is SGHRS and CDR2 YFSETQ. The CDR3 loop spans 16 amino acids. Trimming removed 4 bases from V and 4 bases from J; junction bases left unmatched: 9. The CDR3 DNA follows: TGCGCCAGCAGCGGGGTAGCGGGAGCGGGGTACAATGAGCAGTTCTTC. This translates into CASSGVAGAGYNEQFF.

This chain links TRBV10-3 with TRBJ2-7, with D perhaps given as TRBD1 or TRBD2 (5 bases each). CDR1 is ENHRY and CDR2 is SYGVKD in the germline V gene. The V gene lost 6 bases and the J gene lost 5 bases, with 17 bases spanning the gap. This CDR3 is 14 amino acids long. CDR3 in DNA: TGTGCCATCAGCACCGGGACGGCGCGCAACGAGCAGTACTTC. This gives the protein CAISTGTARNEQYF.

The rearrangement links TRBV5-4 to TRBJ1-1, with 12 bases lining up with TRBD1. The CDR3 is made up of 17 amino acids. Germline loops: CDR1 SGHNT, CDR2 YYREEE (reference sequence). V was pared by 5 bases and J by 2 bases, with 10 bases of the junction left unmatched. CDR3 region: CASSSGQGARGNTEAFF. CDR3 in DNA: TGTGCCAGCAGTTCGGGACAGGGGGCAAGAGGAAACACTGAAGCTTTCTTT.